This is a list of T cell receptor beta chains from one sample in a study of high-grade serous ovarian cancer treatment subgroups. The assay was immunoSEQ multiplex PCR, and TCRdb's table has in-frame clones only and misses some. The sample has 4,500 or so clones, roughly four fifths seen once. Input material: tumor tissue. Receptors were obtained from a human donor with high-grade serous ovarian cancer. The CDR3 runs from the conserved cysteine through the conserved F or W. D genes are given only for firm matches. Clone size is given for some rows only: seen once, a few or many times, or a class if the clone is expanded.

size,D,V,J,CDR3,DNA
.,TRBD2,TRBV18,TRBJ2-3,CASSPGLAGPNTQYF,TGTGCCAGCTCCCCGGGACTAGCGGGGCCGAATACGCAGTATTTT
.,.,TRBV30,TRBJ2-3,CAWDRTADTQYF,TGTGCCTGGGACAGGACCGCAGATACGCAGTATTTT
.,TRBD1,TRBV12-5,TRBJ2-4,CASGPFMGQGPWIAKNIQYF,TGTGCTAGTGGCCCCTTTATGGGACAGGGGCCGTGGATAGCCAAAAACATTCAGTACTTC
.,.,TRBV9,TRBJ2-1,CASSVAVGSSYNEQFF,TGTGCCAGCAGCGTAGCTGTCGGGAGCTCCTACAATGAGCAGTTCTTC
.,.,TRBV27,TRBJ1-1,CASSLLRGNTEAFF,TGTGCCAGCAGTTTACTGCGGGGGAACACTGAAGCTTTCTTT
.,.,TRBV5-4,TRBJ2-7,CASSFDRESSSYEQYF,TGTGCCAGCAGCTTCGACCGGGAGTCCTCATCCTACGAGCAGTACTTC
.,TRBD1,TRBV14,TRBJ1-6,CASSQLTGGGSPLHF,TGTGCCAGCAGCCAACTAACAGGGGGTGGCTCACCCCTCCACTTT
.,TRBD2,TRBV5-1,TRBJ2-5,CASSWGLTSGGNGQETQYF,TGCGCCAGCAGCTGGGGGTTGACTAGCGGGGGAAACGGACAAGAGACCCAGTACTTC
.,.,TRBV7-3,TRBJ2-2,CASSLNLAGELFF,TGTGCCAGCAGCTTAAATCTAGCCGGGGAGCTGTTTTTT
.,TRBD1,TRBV5-1,TRBJ2-6,CASSLGTGVGANVLTF,TGCGCCAGCAGCTTGGGGACAGGGGTAGGGGCCAACGTCCTGACTTTC
once,.,TRBV11-2,TRBJ1-1,CASSLEGFTEAFF,TGTGCCAGCAGCTTAGAGGGGTTCACTGAAGCTTTCTTT
.,TRBD2,TRBV10-3,TRBJ2-1,CAISQPGTSGKTSSYNEQFF,TGTGCCATCAGCCAACCCGGGACTAGCGGGAAAACTAGCTCCTACAATGAGCAGTTCTTC
.,.,TRBV7-8,TRBJ2-7,CASSLGASESYEQYF,TGTGCCAGCAGCTTAGGGGCTTCAGAGTCCTACGAGCAGTACTTC
.,TRBD1,TRBV10-3,TRBJ2-1,CALGRTGAFNEQFF,TGTGCCTTAGGGCGGACAGGGGCCTTCAATGAGCAGTTCTTC
.,.,TRBV29-1,TRBJ2-7,CSGLLGELYEQYF,TGCAGCGGTCTACTCGGGGAGCTATACGAGCAGTACTTC
once,.,TRBV9,TRBJ2-5,CASSPRPGETQYF,TGTGCCAGCAGCCCCAGACCAGGGGAGACCCAGTACTTC
medium-sized,TRBD1,TRBV29-1,TRBJ2-7,CSVDWGQGYEQYF,TGCAGCGTTGATTGGGGACAGGGCTACGAGCAGTACTTC
few,.,TRBV7-8,TRBJ2-1,CASYKRRAANYNEQFF,TGTGCCAGCTACAAACGGCGAGCGGCAAACTACAATGAGCAGTTCTTC
.,.,TRBV6-6,TRBJ1-4,CASSSQSTNEKLFF,TGTGCCAGCAGTTCCCAGTCAACTAATGAAAAACTGTTTTTT
.,TRBD2,TRBV12-5,TRBJ2-1,CASGPAGLVNEQFF,TGTGCTAGTGGTCCCGCCGGACTAGTAAATGAGCAGTTCTTC
.,.,TRBV2,TRBJ2-5,CAISTLEGETQYF,TGTGCCATCTCAACGTTAGAGGGCGAGACCCAGTACTTC
.,TRBD1,TRBV6-5,TRBJ1-1,CASSYSDRGHTEAFF,TGTGCCAGCAGTTACTCGGACAGGGGGCACACTGAAGCTTTCTTT
.,.,TRBV11-2,TRBJ2-2,CASSPPGSTGELFF,TGTGCCAGCAGCCCCCCCGGTTCGACCGGGGAGCTGTTTTTT
once,.,TRBV12-1,TRBJ2-3,CASSFALQRGIIPNTDTQYF,TGTGCCAGCAGCTTTGCGTTGCAGCGGGGGATTATACCGAACACAGATACGCAGTATTTT
.,.,TRBV9,TRBJ2-5,CASSGSPTILQETQYF,TGTGCCAGCAGCGGTTCCCCTACCATCCTCCAAGAGACCCAGTACTTC
few,.,TRBV4-1,TRBJ1-3,CASSQITGNTIYF,TGCGCCAGCAGCCAAATTACGGGAAACACCATATATTTT
.,TRBD1,TRBV25-1,TRBJ1-4,CASSDLTETGEGEKLFF,TGTGCCAGCAGTGACCTCACTGAGACAGGGGAAGGTGAAAAACTGTTTTTT
.,.,TRBV19,TRBJ1-1,CASSIGPGSTEAFF,TGTGCCAGTAGTATCGGCCCAGGGAGCACTGAAGCTTTCTTT
.,.,TRBV5-1,TRBJ1-2,CASSLVGGQDGYTF,TGCGCCAGCAGCTTGGTTGGAGGGCAAGATGGCTACACCTTC
.,.,TRBV19,TRBJ2-5,CASSDREGETQYF,TGTGCCAGTAGTGATCGGGAAGGAGAGACCCAGTACTTC
few,TRBD2,TRBV10-3,TRBJ2-2,CAIRKEREPNTGELFF,TGTGCCATCAGGAAAGAGCGGGAGCCTAACACCGGGGAGCTGTTTTTT
.,.,TRBV28,TRBJ2-7,CASSKGYEQYF,TGTGCCAGCAGCAAGGGCTACGAGCAGTACTTC
.,TRBD1,TRBV10-1,TRBJ1-2,CASSRQGLDGYTF,TGCGCCAGCAGCCGACAGGGACTGGATGGCTACACCTTC
.,.,TRBV6-1,TRBJ2-7,CASSGGGAGGYEQYF,TGTGCCAGCAGCGGGGGTGGGGCAGGGGGCTACGAGCAGTACTTC
.,.,TRBV5-8,TRBJ2-5,CASSLYRQETQYF,TGTGCCAGCAGCTTGTACAGGCAAGAGACCCAGTACTTC
.,.,TRBV6-5,TRBJ2-5,CASSYSRTQETQYF,TGTGCCAGCAGTTACTCAAGAACCCAAGAGACCCAGTACTTC
once,.,TRBV6-1,TRBJ2-5,CASSQDTSYYQETQYF,TGTGCCAGCAGTCAAGACACCTCTTACTACCAAGAGACCCAGTACTTC
.,.,TRBV7-6,TRBJ2-2,CASSATGTHTGELFF,TGTGCCAGCAGCGCCACCGGGACCCACACCGGGGAGCTGTTTTTT
few,TRBD1,TRBV4-2,TRBJ1-1,CASSPDRGYSGTEAFF,TGTGCCAGCAGCCCCGACAGGGGGTATAGCGGCACTGAAGCTTTCTTT
.,.,TRBV2,TRBJ2-2,CASRDRHAGGELFF,TGTGCCAGCAGGGACCGACACGCCGGCGGGGAGCTGTTTTTT
few,TRBD1,TRBV27,TRBJ1-2,CASRGTGARNYGYTF,TGTGCCAGCAGGGGGACAGGGGCTCGTAACTATGGCTACACCTTC